The T cell receptor beta chain described here comes from a study of cytomegalovirus exposure and HLA in healthy donors. The CDR3 length is 13 residues. V was cut by 2 bases and J by 1 base, with 5 bases left in between. CDR1 is SNHLY, CDR2 FYNNEI, per germline. The PCR employed 60 Vbeta primers together with 13 Jbeta primers. TCRdb's table, derived via immunoSEQ multiplex PCR, lists solely in-frame clones and lacks some. The sample includes about 150,000 clones, more than 65% of them seen just once. Sequencing was carried out using PBMCs. The sequence derives from a man in his fifties or sixties in good health and CMV-seropositive. The gene calls are TRBV2 and TRBJ1-1; D call uncertain. This CDR3 is CASSETENTEAFF. The CDR3 bases are TGTGCCAGCAGTGAAACAGAGAACACTGAAGCTTTCTTT.